The present TCR beta chain was sequenced within a study of siplizumab effects on memory and regulatory T cells. V shed 3 bases and J 7 bases; nucleotides not matched to a gene: 7. CDR3 length: 15 residues. Germline V gene data show CDR1 as SNHLY and CDR2 as FYNNEI. Findings of the study overall: Proliferating siplizumab-culture Tregs lacked confirmation of suppressive function. About 80-96% of proliferating CD4+ or CD8+ clones had no assignable naive or memory phenotype. Naive T cells appeared more varied than memory cells and looked like key alloresponse contributors.

Unstimulated naive, memory, effector memory and TEMRA subsets were sequenced, and this was done in three donor pairs. Profiling relied on immunoSEQ multiplex PCR, and the TCRdb table lists in-frame clones only, not all of them. The sample contains roughly 69,000 clones, 70% to 90% of which appear only once. Concerning this clone itself: Its antigen is unidentified.

This receptor was taken from a human donor in good health. The chain joins TRBV2 to TRBJ2-1; the match to TRBD2 covers 9 bases. The specimen sequenced was memory CD4+ T cells sorted from blood. The CDR3 DNA follows: TGTGCCAGCAGTGACGGTAGCGGGAGAGGAAATGAGCAGTTCTTC. The encoded protein is CASSDGSGRGNEQFF. Complete variable domain (other parts from reference TRBV2 and TRBJ2-1): EPEVTQTPSHQVTQMGQEVILRCVPISNHLYFYWYRQILGQKVEFLVSFYNNEISEKSEIFDDQFSVERPDGSNFTLKIRSTKLEDSAMYFCASSDGSGRGNEQFFGPGTRLTVL.